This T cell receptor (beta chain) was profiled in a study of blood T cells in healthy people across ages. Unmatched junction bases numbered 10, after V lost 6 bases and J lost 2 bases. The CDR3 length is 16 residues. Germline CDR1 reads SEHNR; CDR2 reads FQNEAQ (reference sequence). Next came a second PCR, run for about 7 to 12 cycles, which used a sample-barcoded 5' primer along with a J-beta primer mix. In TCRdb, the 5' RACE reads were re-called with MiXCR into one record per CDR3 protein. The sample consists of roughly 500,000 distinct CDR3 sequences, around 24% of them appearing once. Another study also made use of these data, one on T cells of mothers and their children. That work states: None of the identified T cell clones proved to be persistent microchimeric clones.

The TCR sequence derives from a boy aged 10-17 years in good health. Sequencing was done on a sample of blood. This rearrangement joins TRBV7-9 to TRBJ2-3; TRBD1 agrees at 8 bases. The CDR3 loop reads CASSNPGQGYTDTQYF. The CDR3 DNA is TGTGCCAGCAGTAACCCCGGACAGGGTTACACAGATACGCAGTATTTT.